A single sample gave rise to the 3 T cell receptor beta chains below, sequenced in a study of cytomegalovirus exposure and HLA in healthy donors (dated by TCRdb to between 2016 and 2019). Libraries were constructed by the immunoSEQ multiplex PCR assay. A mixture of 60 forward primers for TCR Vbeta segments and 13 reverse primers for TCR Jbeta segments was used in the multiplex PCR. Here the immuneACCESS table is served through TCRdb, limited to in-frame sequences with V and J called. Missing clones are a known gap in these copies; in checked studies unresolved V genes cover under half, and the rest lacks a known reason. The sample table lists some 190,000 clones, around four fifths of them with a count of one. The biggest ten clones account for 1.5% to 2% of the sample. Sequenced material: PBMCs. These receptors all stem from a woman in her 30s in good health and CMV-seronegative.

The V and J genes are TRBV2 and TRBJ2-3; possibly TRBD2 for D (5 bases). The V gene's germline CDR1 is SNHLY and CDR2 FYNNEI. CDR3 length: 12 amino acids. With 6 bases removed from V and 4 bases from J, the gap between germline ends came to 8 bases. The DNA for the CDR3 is TGTGCCAGCAGGGGAGATTCAGATACGCAGTATTTT. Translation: CASRGDSDTQYF.

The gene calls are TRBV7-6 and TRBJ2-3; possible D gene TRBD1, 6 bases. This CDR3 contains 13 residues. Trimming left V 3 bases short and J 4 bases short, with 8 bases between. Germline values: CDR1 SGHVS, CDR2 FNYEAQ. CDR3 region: CASSFHRADTQYF. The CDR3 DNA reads TGTGCCAGCAGCTTCCACAGGGCAGATACGCAGTATTTT.

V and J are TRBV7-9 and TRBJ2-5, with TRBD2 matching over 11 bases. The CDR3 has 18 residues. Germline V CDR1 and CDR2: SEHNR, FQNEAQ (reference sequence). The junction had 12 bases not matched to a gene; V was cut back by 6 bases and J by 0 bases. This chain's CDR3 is CASRQLAGAFGNQETQYF. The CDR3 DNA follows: TGTGCCAGCAGGCAACTAGCGGGGGCTTTCGGGAACCAAGAGACCCAGTACTTC.